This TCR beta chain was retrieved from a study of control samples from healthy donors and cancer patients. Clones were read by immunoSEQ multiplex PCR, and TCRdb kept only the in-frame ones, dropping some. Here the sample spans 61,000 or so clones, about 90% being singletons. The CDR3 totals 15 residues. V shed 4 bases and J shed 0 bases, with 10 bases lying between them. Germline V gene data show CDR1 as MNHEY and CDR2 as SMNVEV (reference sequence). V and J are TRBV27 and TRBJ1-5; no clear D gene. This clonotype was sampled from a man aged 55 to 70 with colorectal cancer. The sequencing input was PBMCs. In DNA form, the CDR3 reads TGTGCCAGCAGTTCTCGCATATATAGCAATCAGCCCCAGCATTTT. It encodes CASSSRIYSNQPQHF.